These 8 T cell receptor beta chains were sequenced from one sample in a study of T-cell memory formation after mild COVID-19. Each CDR3 protein is one row after TCRdb ran MiXCR on the 5' RACE reads. This sample has 300,000 to 400,000 distinct CDR3 sequences, with 10% to 15% found just once. The sequencing input was PBMCs or a T cell subset sorted from them (not recorded which). The receptors come from a man aged 18 to 30 who had mild COVID-19 (a few samples of this study predate the infection). Cell type and time point are not known.

This clonotype was recorded a few times. This chain uses TRBV20-1 with TRBJ2-1; 11 bases align to TRBD2. V was pared by 3 bases and J by 3 bases, with 4 bases of the junction left unmatched. The CDR3 spans 15 residues. CDR1 is DFQATT and CDR2 is SNEGSKA in the germline V gene (reference sequence). CDR3 amino acids: CSASYLAGGYNEQFF. The CDR3 bases are TGCAGTGCTAGCTACCTAGCGGGGGGCTACAATGAGCAGTTCTTC.

This clonotype was observed at least ten times. The CDR3 loop reads CASSGGQAVYEQYV. Here the CDR3 DNA reads TGTGCCAGCAGCGGGGGACAGGCGGTCTACGAGCAGTACGTC. This chain uses TRBV7-9 with TRBJ2-7; TRBD1 matches at 8 bases. The CDR3 totals 14 residues. V was clipped by 5 bases and J by 3 bases; unmatched bases: 6. The germline gives CDR1 SEHNR, CDR2 FQNEAQ (reference sequence).

There are many counts of this clonotype. The chain has TRBV6-5 and TRBJ2-1, with no clear D. V shed 0 bases and J shed 6 bases, with 9 bases lying between them. The CDR3 has 14 residues. The germline gives CDR1 MNHEY, CDR2 SVGAGI. CDR3 sequence: CASSYSLWVNEQFF. The CDR3 coding sequence is TGTGCCAGCAGTTACTCTCTGTGGGTCAATGAGCAGTTCTTC.

A few counts support this clonotype. The rearrangement links TRBV5-1 to TRBJ2-6, with D hard to call. The CDR3 extends over 15 amino acids. From germline, CDR1 is SGHRS and CDR2 YFSETQ. V lost 0 bases, J lost 4 bases, and 8 bases lay in between. The CDR3 DNA reads as TGCGCCAGCAGCTTGGACGGGTTCGGGGCCAACGTCCTGACTTTC. Translating it yields CASSLDGFGANVLTF.

The CDR3 protein is CASSIGPSSYEQFF. In DNA, the CDR3 is TGTGCCAGTAGTATTGGTCCTAGCTCCTATGAGCAGTTCTTC. The chain links TRBV19 to TRBJ2-1; maybe TRBD2 (5 bases). Germline values: CDR1 LNHDA, CDR2 SQIVND (reference sequence). Deletions cut 3 bases from V and 8 bases from J, with 14 bases between. This CDR3 is built from 14 residues.

The rearrangement joins TRBV7-9 to TRBJ1-5; D ambiguous. The length of the CDR3 is 14 residues. V was pared by 5 bases and J by 4 bases, with 12 bases between. Germline CDR1 and CDR2: SEHNR and FQNEAQ (reference sequence). CDR3 nucleotides: TGTGCCAGCAGCATGGAGGGCGCGAATCAGCCCCAGCATTTT. It codes for CASSMEGANQPQHF.

The CDR3 is CSVQDNEKLFF. CDR3 sequence (DNA): TGCAGCGTACAGGACAATGAAAAACTGTTTTTT. J is TRBJ1-4 and V is TRBV29-1; D is perhaps TRBD1 (5 bases). V lost 6 bases and J 5 bases, leaving 7 bases between the germline ends. Germline loops: CDR1 SQVTM, CDR2 ANQGSEA. The CDR3 contains 11 residues.

The chain combines TRBV7-9 with TRBJ2-1, with 9 bases that match TRBD1. Per germline, CDR1 SEHNR and CDR2 FQNEAQ (reference sequence). The length of the CDR3 is 16 residues. J was trimmed by 11 bases and V by 5 bases; bases with no gene match: 16. The CDR3 nucleotides are TGTGCCAGCAGCCCAGGGACAGGGCTTTTCCAGGAAAAGCAGTTCTTC. Translation gives CASSPGTGLFQEKQFF.